The sequence of this T cell receptor beta chain was determined in a study of Graves' ophthalmopathy and Graves' hyperthyroidism listed by TCRdb under 2018. Notes on the research overall: Peripheral blood samples were taken at the time of initial diagnosis, before any treatment was given. Once sampling was done, hyperthyroidism patients were given methimazole at a starting dose of 30 mg daily, while ophthalmopathy patients were given high-dose intravenous methylprednisolone. For independent validation, a separate cohort was made up of some 19 hyperthyroidism patients plus 17 patients who later progressed from hyperthyroidism to ophthalmopathy. To explore V-J signatures that separate ophthalmopathy from hyperthyroidism, a discovery set of about a hundred patients was enrolled, consisting of about 45 with ophthalmopathy and 57 with stable hyperthyroidism. The roughly 100 discovery patients were randomly divided into training and test sets at a 7:3 ratio. In more than five hyperthyroidism patients, the T-cell repertoires found in thyroid tissue were compared with those found in blood. In total, 135 blood samples were TCR-sequenced: around 42 ophthalmopathy, under 85 hyperthyroidism and about 17 hyperthyroidism-to-ophthalmopathy patients. The study used signatures of the TCR beta repertoire to tell Graves' ophthalmopathy apart from Graves' hyperthyroidism and to predict which patients would progress to ophthalmopathy. Findings and caveats that apply to the study as a whole: No statistical method was used to predetermine the sample size, and group allocation was not hidden from the investigators. In cross-validation, the 13-signature model distinguished ophthalmopathy from stable hyperthyroidism with nearly 90% sensitivity and about 81% specificity, and in the test set the corresponding values were about 80% and 75%. Most expanded thyroid clonotypes with a frequency above 0.001 also appeared in blood, which suggests that blood repertoires may reflect the immune response in the thyroid. In validation, the model predicted ophthalmopathy progression with 55% to 71% sensitivity and 72% to 80% specificity; eleven to twelve predicted patients were CT-confirmed with GO in a median of about 6.1 months.

Patients with ophthalmopathy had moderately to severely active disease, with a Clinical Activity Score of 3 or more, a NOSPECS grade of 4 or more, and a disease duration of less than 3 months. Anyone with other autoimmune diseases, uncontrolled infections, pregnancy or lactation was excluded from the study. Diagnosis was based on clinical symptoms, serum thyroxine, TRAb, thyroid ultrasound and orbital computed tomography. Ficoll-Paque density gradient centrifugation was used to isolate PBMCs from about 9.4 ml of fresh peripheral blood. Trizol reagent was used to extract the total RNA, and its quality was then checked on an Agilent 2100 Bioanalyzer. This clonotype was detected many times. There is no known antigen for this receptor. Base quality data are lacking; no much larger clone is found one base away. For repertoire sequencing, the TCR beta CDR3 regions were amplified from RNA transcripts. The first round of RT-PCR was done with HTBI primers and the Qiagen OneStep RT-PCR kit, and was followed by a second round of multiplex PCR, then size selection and purification. Sequencing of the libraries was carried out on an Illumina HiSeq2000 in paired-end mode with 100 bp reads. As for the original processing: SOAPnuke was used for read processing, and reads with adapters, uncalled bases, a mean Phred below 15, or no exact constant-primer or identifier match were discarded. COPE v1.2.5 was used to merge high-quality paired reads. Clonotypes were defined as unique nucleotide sequences and were aligned to IMGT TRB V, D and J references using MiTCR v1.1. The analysis was limited to V-J combinations with a frequency above 0.0001, which together covered 99% to 99.2% of repertoires. For each V-J combination, a TCR clonal expansion and chaos score was defined as the ratio of F50 clonal expansion to chaos observed in the TCRdist matrix. Welch's t-statistics and random forest were used to narrow the features down to roughly twelve V-J combinations, which were then fed into a naive Bayes classifier. Thyroid-blood repertoire similarity was quantified with the Morisita-Horn index. The public sequencing data were trimmed at Q25 with fastp and processed into clonotypes with MiXCR by TCRdb, which kept only in-frame beta chains. Identical CDR3 proteins give one entry, which carries the most common genes and DNA. The authors' filters were not applied to this entry. For this sample the table gives fewer than 400,000 distinct CDR3 sequences, of which about 18% were detected only once. Around 1.4% of the sample belongs to the ten largest clones.

V is shortened by 4 bases, J by 0 bases, and the region joining them spans 16 bases. CDR3 length: 17 amino acids, cysteine to phenylalanine. Kept here is only the CDR3 DNA, which spans 51 bases and is read in frame from base 1. From the germline V gene, CDR1 is MDHEN and CDR2 is SYDVKM. The receptor was derived from a young woman with Graves' ophthalmopathy. Donor details come from another sample of the same person, matched by shared clones. The V and J segments used are TRBV28 and TRBJ1-3, and TRBD1 may be the D gene, going by 5 matching bases. Material for sequencing was peripheral blood. In nucleotides, the sequence is TGTGCCAGCAGTTCAGGTGGGGCGGTCCTCTCTGGAAACACCATATATTTT. Translated, this is CASSSGGAVLSGNTIYF.